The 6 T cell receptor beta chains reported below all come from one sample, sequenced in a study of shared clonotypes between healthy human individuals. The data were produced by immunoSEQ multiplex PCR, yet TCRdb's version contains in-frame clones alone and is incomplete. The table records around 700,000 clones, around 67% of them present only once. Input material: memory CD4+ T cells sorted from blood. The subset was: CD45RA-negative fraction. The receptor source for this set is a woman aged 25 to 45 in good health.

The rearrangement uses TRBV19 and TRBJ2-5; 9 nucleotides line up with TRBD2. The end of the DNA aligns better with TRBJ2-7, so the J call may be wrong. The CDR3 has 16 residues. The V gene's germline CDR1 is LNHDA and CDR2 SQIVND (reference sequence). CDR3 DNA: TGTGCCAGTAGTATGGGGCCTGCGGGAGGGCGCCACGAGCAGTACTTC. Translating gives CASSMGPAGGRHEQYF.

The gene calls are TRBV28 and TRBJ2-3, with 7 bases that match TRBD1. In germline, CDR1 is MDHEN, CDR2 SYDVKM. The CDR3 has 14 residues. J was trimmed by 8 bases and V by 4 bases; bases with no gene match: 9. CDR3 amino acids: CASSSYPNRGTQYF. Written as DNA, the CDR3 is TGTGCCAGCAGTTCATACCCGAACAGGGGTACGCAGTATTTT.

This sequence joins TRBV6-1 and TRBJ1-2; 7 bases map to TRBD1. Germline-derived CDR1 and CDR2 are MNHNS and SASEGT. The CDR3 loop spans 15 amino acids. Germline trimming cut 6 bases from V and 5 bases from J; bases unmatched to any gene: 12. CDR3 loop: CASRPTRQGSYGYTF. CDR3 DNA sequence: TGTGCCAGCAGACCAACAAGACAGGGATCGTATGGCTACACCTTC.

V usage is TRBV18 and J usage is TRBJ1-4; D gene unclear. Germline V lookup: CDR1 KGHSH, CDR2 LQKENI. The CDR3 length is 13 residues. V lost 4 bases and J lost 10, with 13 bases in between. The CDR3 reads CASSRTREGKLFF. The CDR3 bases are TGTGCCAGCTCACGAACTAGGGAGGGAAAACTGTTTTTT.

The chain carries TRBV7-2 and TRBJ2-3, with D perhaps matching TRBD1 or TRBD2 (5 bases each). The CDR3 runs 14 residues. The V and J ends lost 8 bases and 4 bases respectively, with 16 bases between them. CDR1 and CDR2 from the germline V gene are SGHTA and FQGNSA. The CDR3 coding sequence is TGTGCCAGCGGACCCAGGGAGTCCGCAGATACGCAGTATTTT. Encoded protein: CASGPRESADTQYF.

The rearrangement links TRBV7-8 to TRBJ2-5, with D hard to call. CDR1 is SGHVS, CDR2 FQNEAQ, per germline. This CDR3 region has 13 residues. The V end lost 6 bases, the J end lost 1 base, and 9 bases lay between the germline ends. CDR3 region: CASRMGSQETQYF. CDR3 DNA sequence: TGTGCCAGCAGGATGGGCAGCCAAGAGACCCAGTACTTC.